This TCR beta chain was retrieved from a study of T cell responses to AZD1222 COVID-19 vaccine. V shed 6 bases and J shed 6 bases, with 17 bases lying between them. The length of the CDR3 is 13 residues. Germline assignment: CDR1 SQVTM and CDR2 ANQGSEA. Study observations and caveats: Baseline seropositives among AZD1222 recipients totaled only 5 or 6. With dominance at 160-218 and 743-854, vaccine-associated CD4 TCRs spanned spike.

Profiled with immunoSEQ multiplex PCR; TCRdb holds only in-frame clones, not every one. The sample carries 180,000 or so clones, 88% recorded once. As concerns this clone: Antigen unknown.

The V gene is TRBV29-1, the J gene TRBJ1-1; possibly TRBD1 for D (6 bases). The receptor was isolated from an adult who received the AZD1222 COVID-19 vaccine. The sequencing here drew on peripheral blood, taken 28 days after the second AZD1222 dose. The DNA for the CDR3 is TGCAGCGTCCGAGGGGGGGGAAGGGCTGAAGCTTTCTTT. Its protein product is CSVRGGGRAEAFF.